A single sample gave rise to the 24 T cell receptor beta chains below, sequenced in a study of blood T cells in healthy people across ages. With a J-beta primer mix and a sample-barcoded 5' primer, a second PCR ran about 6 to 11 cycles. From the 5' RACE reads, TCRdb called clonotypes with MiXCR, one entry per CDR3 protein. The table includes roughly 730,000 distinct CDR3 sequences, around 50% detected once. Sequencing input: blood. These receptors originate from a man aged 35-49 years in good health.

The rearrangement links TRBV4-1 to TRBJ2-3, with 12 bases lining up with TRBD2. The CDR3 has 15 amino acids. V trimming: 6 bases; J trimming: 6 bases; junction bases outside the gene matches: 7. The germline gives CDR1 MGHRA, CDR2 YSYEKL. The CDR3 loop reads CASRDGLAGSDTQYF. The DNA for the CDR3 is TGCGCCAGCAGGGACGGACTAGCGGGATCGGATACGCAGTATTTT.

The V gene is TRBV7-2, the J gene TRBJ1-5; a possible D gene is TRBD1 (5 bases). Trimming stripped 3 bases from V and 13 bases from J, with 16 bases between. CDR1 is SGHTA, CDR2 FQGNSA, per germline. There are 13 residues in the CDR3. Here the CDR3 reads CASSFSGPGQQHF. For the CDR3, the DNA is TGTGCCAGCAGCTTTTCGGGACCAGGCCAACAGCATTTT. The full variable domain, in which reference TRBV7-2 and TRBJ1-5 provide the parts outside the CDR3, is GAGVSQSPSNKVTEKGKDVELRCDPISGHTALYWYRQSLGQGLEFLIYFQGNSAPDKSGLPSDRFSAERTGGSVSTLTIQRTQQEDSAVYLCASSFSGPGQQHFGDGTRLSIL.

The V call is TRBV12-3 or TRBV12-4, the J call TRBJ1-1; possible D gene TRBD1, 6 bases. V was pared by 3 bases and J by 1 base, with 9 bases between. The CDR3 extends over 14 amino acids. As DNA, the CDR3 is TGTGCCAGCAGTTTCGCGGGACAGAACACTGAAGCTTTCTTT. Its translation is CASSFAGQNTEAFF.

The chain combines TRBV25-1 with TRBJ2-1; 8 nucleotides agree with TRBD2. Germline values: CDR1 MGHDK, CDR2 SYGVNS. CDR3 length: 16 amino acids. Trimming cost V 1 base and J 4 bases; bases outside gene matches: 6. The CDR3 nucleotides read TGTGCCAGCAGTGAATGGTTGGCTAGCGGGTACAATGAGCAGTTCTTC. Protein product: CASSEWLASGYNEQFF.

The V call is TRBV24-1, the J call TRBJ2-7; D might be TRBD1 (5 bases). Trimming took off 3 bases at V and 6 bases at J, with 8 bases between the two ends. CDR3 length equals 12 residues. CDR1 is KGHDR and CDR2 is SFDVKD in the germline V gene. The CDR3 sequence is CATSDLRGEQYF. Written as DNA, the CDR3 is TGTGCCACCAGTGATCTTAGGGGCGAGCAGTACTTC.

The chain is built from TRBV12-3 or TRBV12-4 and TRBJ1-1; D might be TRBD1 (5 bases). V was clipped by 5 bases and J by 1 base, with 14 bases between them. The CDR3 totals 15 residues. CDR3 nucleotide sequence: TGTGCCAGCAGTCGCGGTGGGGCGACGAACACTGAAGCTTTCTTT. This gives the protein CASSRGGATNTEAFF.

This clonotype appeared a few times. The CDR3 sequence is CSVSLSGAPYNEQFF. CDR3 in DNA: TGCAGCGTTTCTCTTTCGGGGGCCCCTTACAATGAGCAGTTCTTC. The chain couples TRBV29-1 to TRBJ2-1; D is possibly TRBD1 or TRBD2 (6 bases each). Trimming pared 5 bases from V and 4 bases from J, leaving 18 bases between. CDR1 is SQVTM, CDR2 ANQGSEA, per germline. This CDR3 has 15 residues.

The sample holds a few counts of this clonotype. The chain uses TRBV18 and TRBJ1-2; 8 positions match TRBD1. CDR3 length: 15 residues. CDR1 KGHSH and CDR2 LQKENI come from the germline V gene. The J segment lost 2 bases and the V segment lost 5 bases, leaving 7 bases of the junction unmatched. The CDR3 loop reads CASSSGQGGNYGYTF. The CDR3 DNA follows: TGTGCCAGCTCATCCGGACAGGGCGGAAACTATGGCTACACCTTC.

The chain combines TRBV7-2 with TRBJ2-3; tentatively, D is TRBD2 (6 bases). Trimming removed 5 bases from V and 2 bases from J, with 23 bases in between. The germline CDR1 and CDR2 sequences are SGHTA and FQGNSA. The CDR3 extends over 18 amino acids. The CDR3 DNA reads TGTGCCAGCAGCCCGTCTGCCCCCACTAGCAGGGCCACAGATACGCAGTATTTT. Its protein is CASSPSAPTSRATDTQYF.

V usage is TRBV12-3 or TRBV12-4 and J usage is TRBJ2-1; TRBD2 is a possible D gene (6 bases). The CDR3 runs to 15 residues. Trimming pared 2 bases from V and 6 bases from J, leaving 14 bases between. CDR3 loop: CASSLYGSPLNEQFF. The CDR3 coding sequence is TGTGCCAGCAGTTTATACGGGAGCCCTCTCAATGAGCAGTTCTTC.

CDR3 sequence reads: CSVRGHPYEKLFF. DNA for the CDR3: TGCAGCGTCAGGGGACACCCCTATGAAAAACTGTTTTTT. The genes are TRBV29-1 and TRBJ1-4; maybe TRBD1 (6 bases). The germline V and J ends were trimmed by 6 bases and 6 bases, with 14 bases remaining between them. Per germline, CDR1 SQVTM and CDR2 ANQGSEA. The CDR3 consists of 13 residues.

This chain connects TRBV29-1 to TRBJ2-1, with D possibly being TRBD2 (5 bases). V was clipped by 0 bases and J by 3 bases, with 18 bases between them. CDR1 is SQVTM and CDR2 is ANQGSEA in the germline V gene. CDR3 length: 17 amino acids. CDR3 sequence (DNA): TGCAGCGTTGAAGAAGGTTGGGAGCGGAGGAACTACAATGAGCAGTTCTTC. It codes for CSVEEGWERRNYNEQFF.

V and J are TRBV28 and TRBJ2-5, with 7 bases identical to TRBD1. The CDR3 runs to 15 residues. J was trimmed by 1 base and V by 7 bases; bases with no gene match: 9. CDR1 and CDR2 (germline): MDHEN, SYDVKM. The chain's CDR3 is CASIPTGQFQETQYF. CDR3 coding DNA: TGTGCCAGCATCCCGACGGGACAGTTCCAAGAGACCCAGTACTTC.

J is TRBJ2-3 and V is TRBV24-1; TRBD2 agrees at 7 bases. Germline V CDR1 and CDR2: KGHDR, SFDVKD. The CDR3 covers 15 residues. V shed 4 bases and J 0 bases; nucleotides not matched to a gene: 3. The DNA for the CDR3 is TGTGCCACCAGTGACCCAGCGGGGAGCACAGATACGCAGTATTTT. This translates into CATSDPAGSTDTQYF.

The chain employs TRBV28 and TRBJ1-2; no clear D. The V end lost 5 bases, the J end lost 1 base, and 5 bases lay between the germline ends. This CDR3 region has 12 residues. Germline V gene data show CDR1 as MDHEN and CDR2 as SYDVKM. In nucleotides, the CDR3 is TGTGCCAGCAGTCGGGATAACTATGGCTACACCTTC. Protein product: CASSRDNYGYTF.

The rearrangement links TRBV29-1 to TRBJ2-5, with 9 bases fitting TRBD2. Trimming took 6 bases from V and 0 from J; bases not matched to a gene: 8. Germline CDR1 reads SQVTM; CDR2 reads ANQGSEA. The CDR3 sequence is 15 residues long. The DNA of the CDR3 is TGCAGCGTCCAGCAGCGGGGGGTGTACCAAGAGACCCAGTACTTC. Translation: CSVQQRGVYQETQYF. Full variable domain (missing parts from reference TRBV29-1 and TRBJ2-5): SAVISQKPSRDICQRGTSLTIQCQVDSQVTMMFWYRQQPGQSLTLIATANQGSEATYESGFVIDKFPISRPNLTFSTLTVSNMSPEDSSIYLCSVQQRGVYQETQYFGPGTRLLVL.

V usage is TRBV5-6 and J usage is TRBJ2-5; D remains ambiguous. Trimming cost V 4 bases and J 11 bases, with 15 bases left between them. CDR1 is SGHDT and CDR2 is YYEEEE in the germline V gene. The CDR3 totals 12 residues. The CDR3 DNA sequence: TGTGCCAGCAGCGTGGCGAGGACCCTTCAGTACTTC. As protein: CASSVARTLQYF.

The V gene is TRBV7-2, the J gene TRBJ2-1, with TRBD1 matching 8 bases. The closer fit of TRBJ2-7 to the DNA end suggests the J call may be wrong. The germline V gene encodes CDR1 SGHTA and CDR2 FQGNSA. The CDR3 length is 15 residues. This CDR3 reads CASSLPQGAYNEQYF. The CDR3 region has the DNA TGTGCCAGCAGCTTACCCCAGGGGGCCTACAATGAGCAGTACTTC.

As to this clonotype: This clone may be a read error of a much larger clone one base away. This sequence joins TRBV7-2 and TRBJ1-4; D might be TRBD1 (6 bases). This CDR3 contains 19 residues. Germline CDR1 and CDR2: SGHTA and FQGNSA. The CDR3 nucleotides are TGTGCCAGCAGCTTAGGTCCGCGCGCAACCGGGCAGGGGAATGAAGAACTGTTTTTT. Protein product: CASSLGPRATGQGNEELFF.

V and J are TRBV12-3 or TRBV12-4 and TRBJ1-5; D might be TRBD1 (5 bases). The CDR3 totals 15 residues. Trimming took 3 bases from V and 6 from J, leaving 15 bases between them. CDR3 DNA sequence: TGTGCCAGCAGTTTCTCGGGGGTTGGTGGTCAGCCCCAGCATTTT. Its protein product is CASSFSGVGGQPQHF.

The chain combines TRBV7-3 with TRBJ2-6; the D gene is possibly TRBD1 (5 bases). Germline loops: CDR1 SGHTA, CDR2 FQGTGA. This CDR3 is 17 amino acids long. Trimming took off 1 base at V and 4 bases at J, with 14 bases between the two ends. DNA for the CDR3: TGTGCCAGCAGCTTAAACGCAGGGCTGGGAGGGGCCAACGTCCTGACTTTC. This sequence encodes CASSLNAGLGGANVLTF.

The rearrangement joins TRBV6-2 or TRBV6-3 to TRBJ2-7, with D possibly TRBD2 on 6 matching bases. Per the germline V gene, CDR1 is MNHEY and CDR2 is SVGEGT. The CDR3 loop spans 14 amino acids. V dropped 4 bases and J dropped 2 bases, with 12 bases sitting between them. The CDR3 coding sequence is TGTGCCAGCAGTTTGCCGGGAGTGACCTACGAGCAGTACTTC. Amino acid sequence: CASSLPGVTYEQYF.

The genes are TRBV20-1 and TRBJ2-1; 7 positions match TRBD2. The CDR3 is 16 amino acids. Germline CDR1 DFQATT, CDR2 SNEGSKA (reference sequence). Losses at the gene ends were 5 bases for V and 0 bases for J; bases not matched to a gene: 10. Here the CDR3 reads CSAPDLTGGSYNEQFF. CDR3 nucleotides: TGCAGTGCTCCAGATTTGACGGGGGGCTCCTACAATGAGCAGTTCTTC.

The V gene is TRBV11-3, the J gene TRBJ2-7, with TRBD2 matching over 9 bases. Germline V gene sequence: CDR1 SGHNT, CDR2 YENEEA. The trim removed 3 bases at V and 12 bases at J, leaving 9 bases unmatched. This CDR3 has 13 amino acids. CDR3 DNA: TGTGCCAGCAGCTTGCGGGCTAGCGGGATTGCGTACTTC. It specifies CASSLRASGIAYF.